These 11 T cell receptor beta chains were all obtained from the same sample, sequenced in a study of cytomegalovirus exposure and HLA in healthy donors. PCR amplification relied on 60 Vbeta primers (plus 13 Jbeta primers). The assay was immunoSEQ multiplex PCR, and TCRdb's table has in-frame clones only and misses some. This table has more than 150,000 clones, roughly 80% appearing once. The specimen was PBMCs. These receptors came from a middle-aged woman in good health and CMV-seropositive.

The CDR3 DNA sequence: TGTGCCAGCAGTCCCTCGGGACAGGGTGCCTACGAGCAGTACTTC. Its protein is CASSPSGQGAYEQYF. The chain links TRBV9 to TRBJ2-7; 9 bases match TRBD1. V was pared by 5 bases and J by 2 bases, with 8 bases of the junction left unmatched. This CDR3 has 15 residues. CDR1 is SGDLS, CDR2 YYNGEE, per germline.

This clone was picked up one time. The chain combines TRBV2 with TRBJ2-7; a possible D gene is TRBD1 (5 bases). Trimming took 3 bases from V and 0 from J, leaving 15 bases between them. The V gene's germline CDR1 is SNHLY and CDR2 FYNNEI. This CDR3 is 16 amino acids long. CDR3 DNA sequence: TGTGCCAGCAGTGATCCTGGACAACTGAGCTCCTACGAGCAGTACTTC. It translates to CASSDPGQLSSYEQYF.

This rearrangement joins TRBV28 to TRBJ1-1; D possibly corresponds to TRBD1 (5 bases). In germline, CDR1 is MDHEN, CDR2 SYDVKM. Trimming left V 7 bases short and J 0 bases short, with 18 bases between. The CDR3 contains 16 residues. DNA for the CDR3: TGTGCCAGCATAGGGCCACACAGGACGGTGAACACTGAAGCTTTCTTT. It translates to CASIGPHRTVNTEAFF.

The chain uses TRBV29-1 and TRBJ2-1; 10 bases agree with TRBD2. The CDR3 length is 15 residues. Germline CDR1 and CDR2: SQVTM and ANQGSEA. CDR3 sequence reads: CRGSGRAVSYNEQFF. The CDR3 DNA reads TGCAGAGGGAGCGGGAGGGCCGTATCCTACAATGAGCAGTTCTTC.

This chain joins TRBV6-5 and TRBJ2-4, with 11 bases identical to TRBD1. This CDR3 is built from 13 residues. CDR1 is MNHEY and CDR2 is SVGAGI in the germline V gene. The J segment lost 9 bases and the V segment lost 2 bases, leaving 0 bases of the junction unmatched. The CDR3 DNA sequence: TGTGCCAGCAGTTACGGGACAGGGGGCATTCAGTACTTC. This codes for CASSYGTGGIQYF.

This chain joins TRBV15 and TRBJ2-3; the D gene is possibly TRBD1 (5 bases). The CDR3 runs to 17 residues. V shed 0 bases and J shed 1 base, with 14 bases lying between them. Germline V CDR1 and CDR2: LNHNV, YYDKDF (reference sequence). CDR3 region: CATSRDSNARGTDTQYF. CDR3 bases: TGTGCCACCAGCAGAGATAGCAATGCCAGGGGCACAGATACGCAGTATTTT. Supplemented by reference TRBV15 and TRBJ2-3, the full variable domain reads DAMVIQNPRYQVTQFGKPVTLSCSQTLNHNVMYWYQQKSSQAPKLLFHYYDKDFNNEADTPDNFQSRRPNTSFCFLDIRSPGLGDTAMYLCATSRDSNARGTDTQYFGPGTRLTVL.

To note about this clone: Given the absence of the conserved phenylalanine or tryptophan at the CDR3 end, a read error is likely. Because the CDR3's place on the DNA is in doubt, the DNA is left out and the CDR3 is given as listed by TCRdb. V usage is TRBV7-9 and J usage is TRBJ1-2. Ends included, the CDR3 has 10 residues. Germline V lookup: CDR1 SEHNR, CDR2 FQNEAQ (reference sequence). The CDR3 sequence: CSSSLPPVFV.

This chain uses TRBV28 with TRBJ2-7, with TRBD2 identical over 10 bases. Germline loops: CDR1 MDHEN, CDR2 SYDVKM. After removal of 4 bases from V and 2 bases from J, the junction contained 2 bases not matched to a gene. CDR3 length equals 14 residues. The CDR3 DNA follows: TGTGCCAGCAGTTCAAGCGGGAGGGCCTACGAGCAGTACTTC. Translating gives CASSSSGRAYEQYF.

The gene calls are TRBV7-3 and TRBJ1-2, with D possibly matching TRBD1 (5 bases). V was cut by 5 bases and J by 5 bases, with 9 bases left in between. In germline, CDR1 is SGHTA, CDR2 FQGTGA. This CDR3 has 12 residues. The CDR3 region has the DNA TGTGCCAGCAGCCTACAGGATTATGGCTACACCTTC. It translates to CASSLQDYGYTF.

The chain employs TRBV7-9 and TRBJ1-1; 10 positions match TRBD1. Germline CDR1 and CDR2: SEHNR and FQNEAQ (reference sequence). The V gene end was trimmed by 3 bases and the J gene end by 5 bases; junction bases not matched to a gene: 3. The CDR3 consists of 14 residues. CDR3 amino acids: CASSLMGQGTEAFF. The CDR3 DNA sequence: TGTGCCAGCAGCTTGATGGGACAGGGGACTGAAGCTTTCTTT.

There are a few counts of this clone. This rearrangement joins TRBV5-4 to TRBJ2-1; 7 bases agree with TRBD1. The CDR3 loop spans 16 amino acids. Germline V gene sequence: CDR1 SGHNT, CDR2 YYREEE (reference sequence). V was clipped by 3 bases and J by 4 bases; unmatched bases: 10. CDR3 nucleotide sequence: TGTGCCAGCAGCTGGTCGACAGGGATGACATACAATGAGCAGTTCTTC. This sequence encodes CASSWSTGMTYNEQFF.